Presented here are 2 T cell receptor beta chains from one specimen sequenced in a study of T cell responses to AZD1222 COVID-19 vaccine. Method: immunoSEQ multiplex PCR; TCRdb's copy keeps in-frame clones and lacks some. The sample has some 150,000 clones, roughly 90% seen once. The sequences come from peripheral blood, collected 28 days after the second AZD1222 dose. These receptors all come from an adult who received the AZD1222 COVID-19 vaccine.

This clone came up once. The V call is TRBV7-8, the J call TRBJ1-5; D might be TRBD1 (6 bases). CDR3 length equals 17 residues. V was cut by 1 base and J by 6 bases, with 19 bases left in between. Germline V gives CDR1 SGHVS, CDR2 FQNEAQ. The CDR3: CASSLGERGANSQPQHF. CDR3 nucleotide sequence: TGTGCCAGCAGCTTAGGGGAACGGGGGGCGAATAGTCAGCCCCAGCATTTT.

The chain uses TRBV5-1 and TRBJ1-3; no firm D call. This CDR3 is 14 amino acids long. Germline V gene sequence: CDR1 SGHRS, CDR2 YFSETQ. V was trimmed by 3 bases and J by 4 bases, leaving 11 bases between them. CDR3 nucleotide sequence: TGCGCCAGCAGCTCGACCCCGGGGGGAAACACCATATATTTT. Translating it yields CASSSTPGGNTIYF.